These 9 T cell receptor beta chains share one sample of origin, sequenced in a study of T cell responses to AZD1222 COVID-19 vaccine. Here immunoSEQ multiplex PCR was the method, and the copy in TCRdb shows in-frame clones only, minus some. Among about 160,000 clones listed, 92% were seen once. Sample: peripheral blood, taken on day 0 of MenACWY control vaccination. These receptors all stem from an adult in good health.

V and J are TRBV11-2 and TRBJ2-7, with TRBD2 matching over 13 bases. The CDR3 totals 18 residues. J lost 4 bases, V lost 5 bases, and 14 bases had no gene match. Germline values: CDR1 SGHAT, CDR2 FQNNGV. CDR3 bases: TGTGCCAGCAGCACAGCACTAGCGGGAGGGCAAGTCGAGTACGAGCAGTACTTC. It encodes CASSTALAGGQVEYEQYF.

This rearrangement joins TRBV7-8 to TRBJ2-1, with TRBD2 as a possible D gene (5 bases). V lost 5 bases to trimming and J lost 7 bases, with 18 bases between them. Germline V gene sequence: CDR1 SGHVS, CDR2 FQNEAQ. CDR3 length equals 15 residues. This CDR3 is CASSPPAGRWNEQFF. The CDR3 region has the DNA TGTGCCAGCAGCCCCCCCGCGGGTCGGTGGAATGAGCAGTTCTTC.

The chain links TRBV5-5 to TRBJ2-2; D is undetermined. Trimming pared 1 base from V and 5 bases from J, leaving 6 bases between. The CDR3 sequence is 13 residues long. CDR1 SGHKS and CDR2 YYEKEE come from the germline V gene (reference sequence). CDR3 sequence reads: CASSLSWTGELFF. CDR3 nucleotides: TGTGCCAGCAGCTTGTCCTGGACCGGGGAGCTGTTTTTT.

V usage is TRBV7-2 and J usage is TRBJ1-2; TRBD1 aligns across 10 bases. The V and J ends lost 0 bases and 4 bases, in that order; junction bases with no gene match: 8. CDR3 length: 17 amino acids. Germline V gene data show CDR1 as SGHTA and CDR2 as FQGNSA. CDR3 DNA: TGTGCCAGCAGCTTAGCCCCGGGACAGGGGTATACCTATGGCTACACCTTC. Protein product: CASSLAPGQGYTYGYTF. The full variable domain, its missing parts supplied by reference TRBV7-2 and TRBJ1-2, is GAGVSQSPSNKVTEKGKDVELRCDPISGHTALYWYRQSLGQGLEFLIYFQGNSAPDKSGLPSDRFSAERTGGSVSTLTIQRTQQEDSAVYLCASSLAPGQGYTYGYTFGSGTRLTVV.

This sequence joins TRBV4-3 and TRBJ2-5; 8 positions match TRBD1. With V trimmed by 3 bases and J by 5 bases, 8 bases remained unmatched. CDR1 LGHNA and CDR2 YSLEER come from the germline V gene. The CDR3 totals 15 residues. The CDR3 reads CASSQVDRGWETQYF. CDR3 DNA sequence: TGCGCCAGCAGCCAGGTTGACAGGGGATGGGAGACCCAGTACTTC.

The chain joins TRBV6-5 to TRBJ1-1, with 7 bases fitting TRBD1. The germline gives CDR1 MNHEY, CDR2 SVGAGI. This CDR3 is 15 amino acids long. Trimming took 5 bases from V and 0 from J; bases not matched to a gene: 6. CDR3 sequence reads: CASSTGARVNTEAFF. The CDR3 DNA reads as TGTGCCAGCAGTACAGGGGCAAGGGTGAACACTGAAGCTTTCTTT.

The chain carries TRBV18 and TRBJ1-1; D remains ambiguous. The CDR3 has 14 amino acids. V lost 1 base and J lost 1, with 7 bases in between. The germline V gene has CDR1 KGHSH and CDR2 LQKENI. The CDR3 region has the DNA TGTGCCAGCTCACCACTGGGCGGGAACACTGAAGCTTTCTTT. It specifies CASSPLGGNTEAFF.

The genes are TRBV25-1 and TRBJ2-1; 11 bases map to TRBD2. The ends lost 4 bases at V and 7 bases at J; junction bases unmatched: 0. In germline, CDR1 is MGHDK, CDR2 SYGVNS. The length of the CDR3 is 13 residues. The CDR3 sequence: CASSASGRNEQFF. The CDR3 nucleotides read TGTGCCAGCAGTGCTAGCGGGAGGAATGAGCAGTTCTTC.

V usage is TRBV10-3 and J usage is TRBJ2-1; 7 bases fit TRBD1. Losses at the gene ends were 7 bases for V and 0 bases for J; bases not matched to a gene: 6. Germline V gene sequence: CDR1 ENHRY, CDR2 SYGVKD. The CDR3 totals 15 residues. This chain's CDR3 is CAINDRVRSYNEQFF. CDR3 coding DNA: TGTGCCATCAATGACAGGGTCCGCTCCTACAATGAGCAGTTCTTC.